What follows are 14 T cell receptor beta chains derived from one specimen sequenced in a study of molecular identifiers for immune sequencing clone quantification. TCRdb itself ran the PCR reads through MiXCR, one entry per CDR3 protein. The profile covers about 640,000 distinct CDR3 sequences, with 15% to 20% appearing a single time and roughly 0.9% taken by the ten largest. The source material was naive CD8+ T cells from blood, with Jurkat cell RNA spiked in. Documented subset: FACS-sorted CD8+CD4-CCR7+CD45RA+ naive T cells. All receptors come from a human donor in good health. Some libraries in this study had Jurkat cell RNA spiked in.

This clonotype was seen a few times. The V gene is TRBV27, the J gene TRBJ1-5; 7 bases align to TRBD1. The CDR3 is made up of 14 amino acids. V was clipped by 2 bases and J by 5 bases; unmatched bases: 3. CDR1 and CDR2 from the germline V gene are MNHEY and SMNVEV (reference sequence). The CDR3 nucleotides read TGTGCCAGCAGTTTAACAGGGGCCTATCAGCCCCAGCATTTT. Residues: CASSLTGAYQPQHF.

This clonotype was found many times. This chain connects TRBV6-5 to TRBJ1-4; the D is unclear. V shed 2 bases and J shed 5 bases, with 0 bases lying between them. CDR1 is MNHEY and CDR2 is SVGAGI in the germline V gene. The CDR3 loop spans 11 amino acids. Here the CDR3 reads CASSYNEKLFF. The CDR3 coding sequence is TGTGCCAGCAGTTACAATGAAAAACTGTTTTTT.

This clonotype was seen a handful of times. J is TRBJ2-7 and V is TRBV11-2, with 7 bases matching TRBD1. This CDR3 is built from 15 residues. The germline CDR1 and CDR2 sequences are SGHAT and FQNNGV. Trimming removed 5 bases from V and 3 bases from J; junction bases left unmatched: 10. Here the CDR3 reads CASSQTTGQVYEQYF. The CDR3 DNA is TGTGCCAGCAGCCAAACGACCGGACAGGTCTACGAGCAGTACTTC.

This clonotype has at least ten counts. The chain is built from TRBV13 and TRBJ2-3; TRBD1 matches 9 bases. The CDR3 is made up of 13 amino acids. V lost 5 bases to trimming and J lost 5 bases; unmatched junction nucleotides: 2. CDR1 is PRHDT, CDR2 FYEKMQ, per germline (reference sequence). The CDR3 here is CASSTTGGDTQYF. The CDR3 coding sequence is TGTGCCAGCAGCACGACAGGGGGAGATACGCAGTATTTT.

This clonotype appeared many times. The V call is TRBV20-1, the J call TRBJ2-2; weak D call: TRBD1 (5 bases). The CDR3 is 18 amino acids. Germline V gene sequence: CDR1 DFQATT, CDR2 SNEGSKA (reference sequence). The V end lost 0 bases, the J end lost 1 base, and 18 bases lay between the germline ends. The CDR3 spells CSARDNVAGMWNTGELFF. In DNA, the CDR3 is TGCAGTGCTAGAGATAACGTCGCAGGGATGTGGAACACCGGGGAGCTGTTTTTT.

The chain joins TRBV7-2 to TRBJ1-1, with no clear D. There are 15 residues in the CDR3. Germline loops: CDR1 SGHTA, CDR2 FQGNSA. V lost 1 base and J lost 4, with 13 bases in between. This chain's CDR3 is CASSLESMRGTEAFF. CDR3 bases: TGTGCCAGCAGCTTAGAGAGCATGCGGGGCACTGAAGCTTTCTTT.

The sample holds many counts of this clonotype. The rearrangement joins TRBV12-3 or TRBV12-4 to TRBJ2-6; 7 bases line up with TRBD1. Unmatched junction bases numbered 3, after V lost 4 bases and J lost 0 bases. CDR3 length: 16 amino acids. Here the CDR3 reads CASSSTGDSGANVLTF. CDR3 coding DNA: TGTGCCAGCAGTTCTACAGGGGACTCTGGGGCCAACGTCCTGACTTTC.

The sample holds many counts of this clonotype. This chain uses TRBV5-1 with TRBJ1-5; the D gene is possibly TRBD1 (6 bases). The CDR3 runs to 13 residues. Germline V CDR1 and CDR2: SGHRS, YFSETQ. Trimming removed 1 base at V and 6 bases at J, with 8 bases between. The CDR3 loop reads CASSLLGAQPQHF. The CDR3 coding sequence is TGCGCCAGCAGCTTGCTGGGGGCTCAGCCCCAGCATTTT.

This clonotype appeared many times. In DNA, the CDR3 is TGTGCCAGCAGCGTAGGGACAGGGGTCAATGAGCAGTTCTTC. Translating it yields CASSVGTGVNEQFF. The chain links TRBV7-9 to TRBJ2-1; 10 nucleotides agree with TRBD1. This CDR3 comprises 14 residues. Germline-derived CDR1 and CDR2 are SEHNR and FQNEAQ (reference sequence). V dropped 5 bases and J dropped 6; count of bases not matched to a gene: 4.

This clonotype was counted ten times or more. The J gene is TRBJ1-1, the V gene TRBV30; 10 nucleotides agree with TRBD1. Germline V lookup: CDR1 GTSNPN, CDR2 SVGIG (reference sequence). The CDR3 runs 16 residues. With 0 bases clipped from V and 1 base from J, the junction kept 5 bases outside the gene matches. The CDR3 sequence is CAWSVRGQGENTEAFF. The CDR3 coding sequence is TGTGCCTGGAGTGTAAGAGGACAGGGGGAGAACACTGAAGCTTTCTTT.

For this clonotype: A much larger clone differs from this one at a single base, so this may be a read error. The rearrangement uses TRBV12-3 or TRBV12-4 and TRBJ1-1, with D perhaps matching TRBD1 (5 bases). Deletions cut 8 bases from V and 4 bases from J, with 11 bases between. The CDR3 contains 12 residues. CDR3: CASRRAATEAFF. In nucleotides, the CDR3 is TGTGCCAGCCGCAGGGCCGCCACTGAAGCTTTCTTT.

This clonotype was counted between two and nine times. V gene TRBV6-6 combines with J gene TRBJ2-1; 7 bases agree with TRBD1. The V gene end was trimmed by 6 bases and the J gene end by 4 bases; junction bases not matched to a gene: 12. The V gene's germline CDR1 is MNHNY and CDR2 SVGAGI (reference sequence). This CDR3 contains 16 residues. The CDR3 is CASSPISTTGYNEQFF. The CDR3 nucleotides are TGTGCCAGCAGCCCCATTAGTACGACAGGGTACAATGAGCAGTTCTTC.

A few counts support this clonotype. V usage is TRBV20-1 and J usage is TRBJ2-7; D ambiguous. CDR3 length: 13 residues. Germline-derived CDR1 and CDR2 are DFQATT and SNEGSKA (reference sequence). V was cut by 2 bases and J by 2 bases, with 10 bases left in between. CDR3 loop: CSARPRTAYEQYF. CDR3 coding DNA: TGCAGTGCTAGACCCCGGACGGCCTACGAGCAGTACTTC.

Ten or more counts support this clonotype. The rearrangement links TRBV27 to TRBJ1-4; the D gene is possibly TRBD1 (6 bases). CDR1 is MNHEY, CDR2 SMNVEV, per germline (reference sequence). The CDR3 has 15 residues. The ends were cut back, 5 bases at V and 7 bases at J, with 17 bases in the middle. The DNA for the CDR3 is TGTGCCAGCAGTCCCTGGACAGTTTGGCGTGAAAAACTGTTTTTT. It codes for CASSPWTVWREKLFF.